The rows below give T cell receptor beta chains drawn from one sample of a study of cytomegalovirus exposure and HLA in healthy donors. Here immunoSEQ multiplex PCR was the method, and the copy in TCRdb shows in-frame clones only, minus some. The sample includes some 110,000 clones. Sequenced material: PBMCs. The receptors were gathered from a man in his forties in good health and CMV-seropositive. Each CDR3 is given with its conserved first and last residue. A D gene is named only where the DNA matches it firmly.

J,V,D,DNA,CDR3
TRBJ2-7,TRBV4-1,TRBD1,TGCGCCAGCAGCCAAGATACAGCAGGGGGAGACTTGGGTTACGAGCAGTACTTC,CASSQDTAGGDLGYEQYF
TRBJ1-2,TRBV14,TRBD1,TGTGCCAGCAGCCTCGACAGGGGGAGCGGCTACACCTTC,CASSLDRGSGYTF
TRBJ2-7,TRBV6-1,NA,TGTGCCATTACCGACAGGGTGGAGGGAGAGCAGTACTTC,CAITDRVEGEQYF
TRBJ2-3,TRBV2,NA,TGTGCCAGCACCCCTCGGAGGAATACGCAGTATTTT,CASTPRRNTQYF
TRBJ2-7,TRBV5-1,NA,TGCGCCAGCAGCTTTGGGAGGGACATGCCCTACGAGCAGTACTTC,CASSFGRDMPYEQYF
TRBJ1-1,TRBV19,NA,TGTGCCGTTGTCACACACACTGAAGCTTTCTTT,CAVVTHTEAFF
TRBJ1-3,TRBV28,TRBD1,TGTGCCAGCAGTTTATATACAGGGGAGAGCTCTGGAAACACCATATATTTT,CASSLYTGESSGNTIYF
TRBJ2-3,TRBV28,NA,TGTGCCAGCAGTCACCCCCCCAACGCCGGAGATACGCAGTATTTT,CASSHPPNAGDTQYF
TRBJ2-1,TRBV9,TRBD2,TGTGCCAGCAGCGTAGGTGCTAGCGGGAGGTTTGAGCAGTTCTTC,CASSVGASGRFEQFF
TRBJ2-1,TRBV9,TRBD2,TGTGCCAGCAGCGTAGTGCCAGCGGGATCCAGAATCGATGAGCAGTTCTTC,CASSVVPAGSRIDEQFF
TRBJ1-1,TRBV7-9,NA,TGTGCCAGCAGCTTCGTACAGGGCTCTGAAGCTTTCTTT,CASSFVQGSEAFF
TRBJ1-4,TRBV18,NA,TGTGCCAGCTCAAACAACGGGAGGACTAATGAAAAACTGTTTTTT,CASSNNGRTNEKLFF
TRBJ2-7,TRBV4-1,NA,TGCGCCAGCAGCCAAGATGCGGGGCAGGGAGCCTACGAGCAGTACTTC,CASSQDAGQGAYEQYF
TRBJ2-7,TRBV28,NA,TGTGCCAGCAGTTCCTCCCTCTACGAGCAGTACTTC,CASSSSLYEQYF
TRBJ2-3,TRBV19,NA,TGTGCCAGTAGTATTCTGACAGGAGGCACAGATACGCAGTATTTT,CASSILTGGTDTQYF
TRBJ2-7,TRBV28,NA,TGTGCCAGCAGTATTCGGACTCCCCTCGACGAGCAGTACTTC,CASSIRTPLDEQYF
TRBJ1-1,TRBV19,TRBD1,TGTGCCAGTAGTCCGGGGACAGGGTCGACGACTGAAGCTTTCTTT,CASSPGTGSTTEAFF
TRBJ2-7,TRBV15,NA,TGTGCCACCAGCAGAGGCAGGGGCCACGAGCAGTACTTC,CATSRGRGHEQYF
TRBJ1-6,TRBV30,NA,TGTGCCTGGAGTGCGGACAGCAATTCACCCCTCCACTTT,CAWSADSNSPLHF
TRBJ1-5,TRBV2,NA,TGTGCCAGCAGTGAAGCGCTTCTTAGTTTCAATCAGCCCCAGCATTTT,CASSEALLSFNQPQHF
TRBJ2-5,TRBV11-2,TRBD2,TGTGCCAGCACCTGGGCTAGCGGAAACCAAGAGACCCAGTACTTC,CASTWASGNQETQYF
TRBJ2-7,TRBV28,TRBD2,TGTGCCAGCAGACGTATGACTAGCGGGACCTCCTACGAGCAGTACTTC,CASRRMTSGTSYEQYF
TRBJ2-7,TRBV28,TRBD2,TGTGCCAGCAGTCAGAGGGGACTAGCGGCCTTGGGATTC,CASSQRGLAALGF
TRBJ2-7,TRBV28,TRBD2,TGTGCCAGCAGTTTCCCCTCCGGGGCTAGCGGGAGGGCCCGCGAGCAGTACTTC,CASSFPSGASGRAREQYF
TRBJ2-7,TRBV6-4,NA,TGTGCCAGCAGTGCCCCCCCTGGGGCTAGAATTAATTTCTACGAGCAGTACTTC,CASSAPPGARINFYEQYF
TRBJ1-2,TRBV25-1,TRBD1,TGTGCCAGCACTTCCCTTAGGCAGGGGGCTGGCTACACCTTC,CASTSLRQGAGYTF
TRBJ2-3,TRBV5-6,TRBD2,TGTGCCAGCAGCTGGACTAGCGGGTTGCCGGATACGCAGTATTTT,CASSWTSGLPDTQYF
TRBJ2-3,TRBV19,NA,TGTGCCAGTAGTAGCGGCAGGGATCAAAATACGCAGTATTTT,CASSSGRDQNTQYF
TRBJ2-7,TRBV7-6,TRBD2,TGTGCCAGCAGCCAAGAGGGAGGGCCGACCTACGAGCAGTACTTC,CASSQEGGPTYEQYF
TRBJ2-1,TRBV6-1,TRBD2,TGTGCCAGCAGTCCTCGGCGGGAGTACTACAATGAGCAGTTCTTC,CASSPRREYYNEQFF
TRBJ2-3,TRBV9,TRBD2,TGTGCCAGCAGCGTAGTGGTAGCGGGGAGCACAGATACGCAGTATTTT,CASSVVVAGSTDTQYF
TRBJ2-2,TRBV5-5,TRBD2,TGTGCCAGCAGCCATCCTAGCGGGAGTTACACCGGGGAGCTGTTTTTT,CASSHPSGSYTGELFF
TRBJ2-2,TRBV28,TRBD1,TGTGCCAGCAGTTTTAGAGGACAGGGGCTCGGGGAGCTGTTTTTT,CASSFRGQGLGELFF
TRBJ1-2,TRBV28,NA,TGTGCCAGCAGTCCCTCGGGGGGGGCAGGGGGCTACACCTTC,CASSPSGGAGGYTF
TRBJ2-1,TRBV23-1,NA,TGCGCCAGCAGTCAATCCGGCGGGAACAATGAGCAGTTCTTC,CASSQSGGNNEQFF
TRBJ2-7,TRBV5-1,TRBD2,TGCGCCAGCAGCTTCGATAGCGGGAACTCCGAGCAGTACTTC,CASSFDSGNSEQYF
TRBJ1-2,TRBV30,NA,TGTGCCTCACAAGCAGGCCTCTATGGCTACACCTTC,CASQAGLYGYTF